The clone carrying this TCR beta chain was detected only a few times. Other nucleotide sequences from this sample produce the same CDR3. The primer mix had 60 Vbeta and 13 Jbeta primers. Only in-frame clones appear in the TCRdb table, and some are missing; sequencing was by immunoSEQ multiplex PCR. The table lists fewer than 200,000 clones, approximately 12% of them singletons, with 7.8% in the top ten. The data were obtained in a study of cytomegalovirus exposure and HLA in healthy donors. The ends were cut back, 8 bases at V and 5 bases at J, with 13 bases in the middle. The CDR3 contains 14 residues. Per germline, CDR1 MRHNA and CDR2 SNTAGT.

The chain has TRBV6-4 and TRBJ1-6, with D maybe TRBD1 (5 bases). Sequences were obtained from PBMCs. This TCR was recovered from a man aged 45 to 65 in good health and CMV-seropositive. The CDR3 reads CASGAKGDNSPLHF. CDR3 bases: TGTGCCAGCGGAGCGAAAGGGGATAATTCACCCCTCCACTTT.